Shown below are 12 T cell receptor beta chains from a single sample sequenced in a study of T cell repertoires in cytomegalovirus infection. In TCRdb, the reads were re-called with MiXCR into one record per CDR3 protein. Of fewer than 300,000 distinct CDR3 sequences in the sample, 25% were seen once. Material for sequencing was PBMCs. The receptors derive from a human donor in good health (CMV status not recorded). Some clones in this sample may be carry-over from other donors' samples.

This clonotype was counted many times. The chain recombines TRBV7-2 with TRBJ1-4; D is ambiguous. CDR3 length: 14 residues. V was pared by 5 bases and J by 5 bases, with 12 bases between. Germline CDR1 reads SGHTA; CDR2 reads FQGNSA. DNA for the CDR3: TGTGCCAGCAGCCTGGACCCAGAGAATGAAAAACTGTTTTTT. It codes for CASSLDPENEKLFF.

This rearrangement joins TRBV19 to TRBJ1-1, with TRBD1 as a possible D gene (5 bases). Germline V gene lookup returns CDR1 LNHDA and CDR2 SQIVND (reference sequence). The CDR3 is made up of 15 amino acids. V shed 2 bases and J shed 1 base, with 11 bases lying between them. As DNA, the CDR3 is TGTGCCAGTAGTATACCGTCGGGGGAGAACACTGAAGCTTTCTTT. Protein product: CASSIPSGENTEAFF.

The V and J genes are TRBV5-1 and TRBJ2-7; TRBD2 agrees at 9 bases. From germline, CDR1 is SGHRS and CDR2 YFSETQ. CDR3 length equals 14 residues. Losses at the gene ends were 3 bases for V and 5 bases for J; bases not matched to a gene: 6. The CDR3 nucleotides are TGCGCCAGCAGCTGGGATAGCGGGAGCGACGAGCAGTACTTC. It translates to CASSWDSGSDEQYF.

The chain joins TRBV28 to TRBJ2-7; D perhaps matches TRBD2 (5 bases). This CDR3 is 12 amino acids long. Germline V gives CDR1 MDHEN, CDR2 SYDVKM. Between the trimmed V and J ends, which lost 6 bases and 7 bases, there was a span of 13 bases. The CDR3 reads CASRTAGREQYF. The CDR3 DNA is TGTGCCAGCAGGACTGCTGGGAGAGAGCAGTACTTC.

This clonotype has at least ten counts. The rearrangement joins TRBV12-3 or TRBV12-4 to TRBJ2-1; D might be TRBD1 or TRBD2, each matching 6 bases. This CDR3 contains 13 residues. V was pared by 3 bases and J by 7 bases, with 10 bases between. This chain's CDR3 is CASSFSGANEQFF. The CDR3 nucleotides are TGTGCCAGCAGTTTTTCGGGGGCTAATGAGCAGTTCTTC.

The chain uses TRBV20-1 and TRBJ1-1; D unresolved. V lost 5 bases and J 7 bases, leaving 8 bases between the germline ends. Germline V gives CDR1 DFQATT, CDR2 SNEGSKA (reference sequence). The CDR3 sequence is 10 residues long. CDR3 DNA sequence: TGCAGTGCTTGGCGGGGTGAAGCTTTCTTT. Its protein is CSAWRGEAFF.

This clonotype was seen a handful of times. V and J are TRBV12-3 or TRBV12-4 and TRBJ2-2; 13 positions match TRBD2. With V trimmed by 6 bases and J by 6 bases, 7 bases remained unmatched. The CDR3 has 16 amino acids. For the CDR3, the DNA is TGTGCCAGCAGACGGACTAGCGGGAGTGGGGCCGGGGAGCTGTTTTTT. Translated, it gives CASRRTSGSGAGELFF.

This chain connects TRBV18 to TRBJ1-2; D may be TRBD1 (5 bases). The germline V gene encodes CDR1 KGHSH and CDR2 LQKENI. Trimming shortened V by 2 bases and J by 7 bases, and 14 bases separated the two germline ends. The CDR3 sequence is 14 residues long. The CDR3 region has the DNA TGTGCCAGCTCACCAACCGGGACCGCTCTTGGCTACACCTTC. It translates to CASSPTGTALGYTF.

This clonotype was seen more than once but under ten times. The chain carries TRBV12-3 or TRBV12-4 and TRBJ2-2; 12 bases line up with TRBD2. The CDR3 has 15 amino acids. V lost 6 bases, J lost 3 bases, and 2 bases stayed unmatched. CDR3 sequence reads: CASRRTSGDTGELFF. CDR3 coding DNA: TGTGCCAGCAGACGGACTAGCGGGGACACCGGGGAGCTGTTTTTT.

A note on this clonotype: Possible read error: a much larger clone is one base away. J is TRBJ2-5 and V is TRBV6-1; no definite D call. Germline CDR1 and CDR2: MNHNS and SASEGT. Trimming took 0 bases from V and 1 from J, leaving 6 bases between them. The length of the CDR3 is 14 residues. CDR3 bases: TGTGCCAGCAGTGAAGCACAACGCCAAGAGACCCAGTACTTC. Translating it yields CASSEAQRQETQYF.

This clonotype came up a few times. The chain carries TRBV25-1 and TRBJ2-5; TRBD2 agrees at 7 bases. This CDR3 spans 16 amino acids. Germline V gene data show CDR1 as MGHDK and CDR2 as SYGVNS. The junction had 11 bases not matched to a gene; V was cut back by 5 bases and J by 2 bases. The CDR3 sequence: CASSRHRAGAQETQYF. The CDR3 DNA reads TGTGCCAGCAGTCGTCACCGGGCGGGAGCACAAGAGACCCAGTACTTC.

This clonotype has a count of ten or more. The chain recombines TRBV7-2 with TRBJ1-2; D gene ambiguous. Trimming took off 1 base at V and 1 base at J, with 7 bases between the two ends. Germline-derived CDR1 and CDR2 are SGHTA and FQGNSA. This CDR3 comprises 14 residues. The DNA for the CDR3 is TGTGCCAGCAGCTTAGGTGGCCTTAACTATGGCTACACCTTC. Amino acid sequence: CASSLGGLNYGYTF. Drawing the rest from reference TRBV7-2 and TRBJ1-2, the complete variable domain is GAGVSQSPSNKVTEKGKDVELRCDPISGHTALYWYRQSLGQGLEFLIYFQGNSAPDKSGLPSDRFSAERTGGSVSTLTIQRTQQEDSAVYLCASSLGGLNYGYTFGSGTRLTVV.